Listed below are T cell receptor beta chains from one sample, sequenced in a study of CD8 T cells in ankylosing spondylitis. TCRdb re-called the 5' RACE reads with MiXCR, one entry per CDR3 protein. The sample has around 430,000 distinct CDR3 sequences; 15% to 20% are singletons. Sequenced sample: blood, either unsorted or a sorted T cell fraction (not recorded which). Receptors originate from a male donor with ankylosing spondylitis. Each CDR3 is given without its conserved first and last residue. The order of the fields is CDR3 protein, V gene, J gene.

CDR3: ATSDPTAAGAYNEQF; V: TRBV24-1; J: TRBJ2-1
CDR3: ASSEGPGRNNYGYT; V: TRBV2; J: TRBJ1-2
CDR3: ASSLRQDGGYT; V: TRBV11-2; J: TRBJ1-2
CDR3: ASSLGAGSNTEAF; V: TRBV5-1; J: TRBJ1-1
CDR3: ASSLEASSFSYEQY; V: TRBV5-4; J: TRBJ2-7
CDR3: ASSPSGQGGSNEQF; V: TRBV28; J: TRBJ2-1
CDR3: ASSLAGKQPQH; V: TRBV12-3/TRBV12-4; J: TRBJ1-5
CDR3: ASSLGDGFYEQY; V: TRBV11-3; J: TRBJ2-7
CDR3: ASSPIQGNYGYT; V: TRBV18; J: TRBJ1-2
CDR3: ASSLGTAYEAF; V: TRBV7-2; J: TRBJ1-1
CDR3: ASSLVGGAGGVYGYT; V: TRBV5-6; J: TRBJ1-2
CDR3: ASTSSGGNIQY; V: TRBV6-5; J: TRBJ2-4
CDR3: SVEVHGGANTGELF; V: TRBV29-1; J: TRBJ2-2
CDR3: ASRVGGGSTDTQY; V: TRBV11-3; J: TRBJ2-3
CDR3: ASSHPGQGAGELF; V: TRBV4-2; J: TRBJ2-2
CDR3: SAGEREKSSYNEQF; V: TRBV20-1; J: TRBJ2-1
CDR3: ASSLLSSPGTDTQY; V: TRBV7-8; J: TRBJ2-3
CDR3: AIMRDSNEQF; V: TRBV10-3; J: TRBJ2-1
CDR3: ASSGTGMNTGELF; V: TRBV5-1; J: TRBJ2-2
CDR3: ASRKRSGRNTGELF; V: TRBV7-2; J: TRBJ2-2
CDR3: ASKGADPKTYGYT; V: TRBV6-2/TRBV6-3; J: TRBJ1-2
CDR3: ASSLMGPSTDTQY; V: TRBV7-9; J: TRBJ2-3
CDR3: SVNPGQARGGNQPQH; V: TRBV29-1; J: TRBJ1-5